This T cell receptor beta chain was profiled in a study of blood T cell repertoires in COVID-19 (TCRdb year 2020). Context from the whole study: The collaborator samples originated in the United States, Italy and Spain and spanned the acute and convalescent phases of COVID-19. The material from the prospective study consisted of cDNA or gDNA derived from T cells, B-cell-depleted T cells, or PBMCs. Deeply sampled blood TCRbeta repertoires from subjects exposed to, actively infected with, or recovered from COVID-19 were included in the dataset. A freely available public database, intended as a resource for researchers studying the immune response to SARS-CoV-2, is where the repertoires were released. The samples were drawn from the first 160 participants of the ongoing ImmuneRACE study and from 1,254 subjects provided by 6 global collaborators. Sample metadata almost always included a de-identified subject ID, COVID-19 status, age in years and sex. Where available, HLA class I and class II types were taken from metadata supplied by the sample provider and were not determined by assay-based typing. The research as a whole found: The quantity of clinical and demographic metadata differed by source and by participant and was supplied without curation.

A note on this clone: Its antigen is still unknown. No base-level quality is on record; no much larger clone is a single base apart.

Clipping removes 1 base from V and 3 bases from J, with 12 as the unmatched junction base count. Sequences SGHTA (CDR1) and FQGNSA (CDR2) are obtained from the germline V gene. The CDR3 goes from the cysteine to the phenylalanine over 17 residues. Just the 51-base CDR3 DNA is kept, in frame starting at base 1. Collaborating institutions collected whole blood in K2EDTA tubes following their own protocols. For TCRbeta analysis, collaborator samples were shipped as frozen whole blood, as isolated PBMCs, or as DNA extracted from either sample type. TCRbeta CDR3 regions were amplified from genomic DNA by means of the immunoSEQ Assay, a bias-controlled multiplex PCR. On the authors' methods: Within the assay, amplification of reference gene primers was used to estimate how many nucleated cells each sample contained. Sequence reads were collapsed and filtered to measure the absolute abundance of every unique TCRbeta CDR3 rearrangement. For each sample, productive Simpson clonality was calculated as the square root of Simpson's diversity index across productive rearrangements. TCRdb mirrors the immuneACCESS table, restricted to in-frame sequences. Some clones are absent from its copies; in checked studies, under half trace to an unresolved V gene, and the reason for the others is unknown. The DNA was the basis for D and trimming; V, J and clone size are from that table. This sample holds tens of thousands of clones; roughly 85% were observed only once. The leading ten clones occupy over 4.5% of the sample.

The origin of this receptor is a human donor in a cohort sampled during active COVID-19. The sample consisted of peripheral blood. In this chain, TRBV7-2 is recombined with TRBJ2-7; TRBD1 matches 7 bases in the middle. The CDR3 corresponds to CASSLVSGQVGGYEQYF. The nucleotide sequence is given as TGTGCCAGCAGCTTAGTCTCTGGACAGGTTGGGGGCTACGAGCAGTACTTC.